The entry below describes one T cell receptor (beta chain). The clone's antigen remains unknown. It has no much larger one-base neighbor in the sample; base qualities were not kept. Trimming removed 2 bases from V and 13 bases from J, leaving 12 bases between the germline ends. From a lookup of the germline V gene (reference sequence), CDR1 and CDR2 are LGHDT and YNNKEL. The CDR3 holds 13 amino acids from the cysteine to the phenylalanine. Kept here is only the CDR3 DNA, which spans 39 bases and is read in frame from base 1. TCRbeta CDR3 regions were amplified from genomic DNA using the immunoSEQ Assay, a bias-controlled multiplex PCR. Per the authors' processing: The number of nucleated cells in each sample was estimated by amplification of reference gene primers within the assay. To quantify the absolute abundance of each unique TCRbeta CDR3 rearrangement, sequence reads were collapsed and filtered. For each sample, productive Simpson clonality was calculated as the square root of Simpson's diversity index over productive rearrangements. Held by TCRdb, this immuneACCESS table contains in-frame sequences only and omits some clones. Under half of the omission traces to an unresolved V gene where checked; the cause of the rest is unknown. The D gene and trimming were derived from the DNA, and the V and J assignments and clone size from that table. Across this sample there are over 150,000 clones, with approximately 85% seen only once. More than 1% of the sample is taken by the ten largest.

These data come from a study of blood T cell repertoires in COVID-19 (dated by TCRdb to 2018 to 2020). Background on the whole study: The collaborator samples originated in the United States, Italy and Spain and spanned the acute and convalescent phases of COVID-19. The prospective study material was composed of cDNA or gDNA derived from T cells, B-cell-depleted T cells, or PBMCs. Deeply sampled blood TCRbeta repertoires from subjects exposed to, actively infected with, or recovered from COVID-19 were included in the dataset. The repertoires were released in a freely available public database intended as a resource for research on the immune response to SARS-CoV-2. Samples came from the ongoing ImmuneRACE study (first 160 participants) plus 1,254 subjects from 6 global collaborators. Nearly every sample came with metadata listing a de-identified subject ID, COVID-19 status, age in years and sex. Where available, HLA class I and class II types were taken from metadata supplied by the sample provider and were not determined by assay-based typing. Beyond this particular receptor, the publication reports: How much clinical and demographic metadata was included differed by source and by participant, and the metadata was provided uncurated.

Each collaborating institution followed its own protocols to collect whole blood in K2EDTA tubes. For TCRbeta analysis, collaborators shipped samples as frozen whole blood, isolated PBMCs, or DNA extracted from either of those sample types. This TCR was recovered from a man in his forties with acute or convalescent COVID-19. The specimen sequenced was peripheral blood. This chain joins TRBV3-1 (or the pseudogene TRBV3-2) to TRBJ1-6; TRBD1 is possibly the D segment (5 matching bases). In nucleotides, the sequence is TGTGCCAGCAGCCAAAGGGGTCACGGGCCCCTCCACTTT. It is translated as CASSQRGHGPLHF.